Each of the 4 T cell receptor beta chains below was sequenced from the same sample in a study of vaccination and CD4 T cells after COVID-19. Their specific antigens are unknown. Cultured CD4+ T cell DNA was sequenced using the Oncomine TCR Beta short-read assay. TCRdb itself ran the PCR reads through MiXCR, one entry per CDR3 protein. Seen here are under 9,500 distinct CDR3 sequences, about 52% observed once, and the top ten hold 15% to 20%. As to treatment: approximately 9-day PBMC culture with coronavirus spike peptide pools or control peptides (ViraFEST assay). Material for sequencing was CD4+ T cells from blood, cultured in vitro. Receptors were obtained from a human donor who had recovered from COVID-19.

This clonotype was found a few times. The chain is built from TRBV6-2 or TRBV6-3 and TRBJ2-6; D gene ambiguous. Trimming shortened V by 2 bases and J by 0 bases, and 2 bases separated the two germline ends. The CDR3 spans 14 residues. From germline, CDR1 is MNHEY and CDR2 SVGEGT. The CDR3 spells CASSYSSGANVLTF. CDR3 bases: TGTGCCAGCAGTTACAGCTCTGGGGCCAACGTCCTGACTTTC.

The V call is TRBV30, the J call TRBJ2-7, with unresolved D. The CDR3 has 12 amino acids. Per the germline V gene, CDR1 is GTSNPN and CDR2 is SVGIG (reference sequence). Trimming removed 2 bases at V and 6 bases at J, with 11 bases between. The CDR3 spells CAWSRPPGEQYF. CDR3 sequence (DNA): TGTGCCTGGAGTCGACCCCCCGGCGAGCAGTACTTC.

Turning to this clonotype: One junction end does not reproduce the germline sequence, and a read error may be involved. V is TRBV7-7 and J is TRBJ2-5, with 7 bases fitting TRBD1. From germline, CDR1 is SSHAT and CDR2 FNYEAQ (reference sequence). CDR3 length equals 15 residues. CDR3 protein: CASSLEPHRGETQYF. The CDR3 DNA reads TGTGCTAGCAGCTTAGAGCCTCACAGGGGAGAGACCCAGTACTTC.

The gene calls are TRBV6-5 and TRBJ2-3; 12 nucleotides match TRBD2. CDR1 MNHEY and CDR2 SVGAGI come from the germline V gene. V shed 0 bases and J 6 bases; nucleotides not matched to a gene: 1. The CDR3 has 15 amino acids. CDR3 DNA sequence: TGTGCCAGCAGTTACTCGACTAGCGGGAGTGATACGCAGTATTTT. It codes for CASSYSTSGSDTQYF.